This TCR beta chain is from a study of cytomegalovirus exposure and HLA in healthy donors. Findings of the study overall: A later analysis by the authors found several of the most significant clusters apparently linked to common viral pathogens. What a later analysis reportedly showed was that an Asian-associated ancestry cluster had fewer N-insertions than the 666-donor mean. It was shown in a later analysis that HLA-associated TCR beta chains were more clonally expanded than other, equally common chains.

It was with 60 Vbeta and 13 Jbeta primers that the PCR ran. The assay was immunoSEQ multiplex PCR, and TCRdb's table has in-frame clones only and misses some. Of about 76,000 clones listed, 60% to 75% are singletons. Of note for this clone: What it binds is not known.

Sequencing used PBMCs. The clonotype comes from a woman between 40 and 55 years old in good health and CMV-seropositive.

The CDR3 nucleotides are TGTGCCAGCACCGTCAGGGCCGGGGAGCTGTTTTTT. Translated: CASTVRAGELFF. J is TRBJ2-2 and V is TRBV7-9, with D possibly being TRBD1 (5 bases). From germline, CDR1 is SEHNR and CDR2 FQNEAQ (reference sequence). V lost 7 bases to trimming and J lost 6 bases, with 9 bases between them. The CDR3 runs to 12 residues. Full variable domain (rest looked up from reference TRBV7-9 and TRBJ2-2): DTGVSQNPRHKITKRGQNVTFRCDPISEHNRLYWYRQTLGQGPEFLTYFQNEAQLEKSRLLSDRFSAERPKGSFSTLEIQRTEQGDSAMYLCASTVRAGELFFGEGSRLTVL.